One sample yielded the 16 T cell receptor beta chains listed below, sequenced in a study of PD-L1 blockade in urothelial cancer listed by TCRdb under 2017. The library was made by the immunoSEQ multiplex PCR assay. This is the immuneACCESS table as TCRdb keeps it, with only in-frame sequences that have V and J called. A part of the clones is gone; compared with another copy, unresolved V genes explain less than half, and the rest is unexplained. The sample records 50,000 to 55,000 clones, 88% of which are singletons. Jointly, the top ten make up 2.4% of the sample. What this sample's time point label stands for: peripheral blood 6 weeks after treatment start. The input for sequencing was PBMCs, taken around atezolizumab (anti-PD-L1) treatment. Receptors were obtained from a man between 60 and 70 years old with urothelial cancer.

The chain recombines TRBV19 with TRBJ1-1, with D unclear. Trimming shortened V by 2 bases and J by 0 bases, and 10 bases separated the two germline ends. This CDR3 region has 15 residues. Germline CDR1 reads LNHDA; CDR2 reads SQIVND (reference sequence). The CDR3 bases are TGTGCCAGTAGTATACCGAGGGTTATGAACACTGAAGCTTTCTTT. Its translation: CASSIPRVMNTEAFF.

The CDR3 protein is CASSLAGQGAGGSNQPQHF. The CDR3 coding sequence is TGTGCCAGCAGCTTAGCCGGACAGGGGGCAGGGGGTAGCAATCAGCCCCAGCATTTT. The V gene is TRBV5-5, the J gene TRBJ1-5, with TRBD1 matching 11 bases. Germline lookup yields CDR1 SGHKS and CDR2 YYEKEE (reference sequence). The CDR3 loop spans 19 amino acids. The junction had 10 bases not matched to a gene; V was cut back by 2 bases and J by 0 bases.

The chain couples TRBV7-7 to TRBJ2-2; the D is unclear. The CDR3 extends over 13 amino acids. V gave up 0 bases and J gave up 6 bases, with 5 bases separating them. The germline gives CDR1 SSHAT, CDR2 FNYEAQ (reference sequence). DNA for the CDR3: TGTGCCAGCAGCTTAGCTCGCGCCGGGGAGCTGTTTTTT. Translation gives CASSLARAGELFF.

The chain uses TRBV28 and TRBJ1-3; D unresolved. V gave up 4 bases and J gave up 4 bases, with 5 bases separating them. Per the germline V gene, CDR1 is MDHEN and CDR2 is SYDVKM. CDR3 size: 12 residues. The CDR3 DNA is TGTGCCAGCAGTTCCCCGGGAAACACCATATATTTT. Amino acids: CASSSPGNTIYF.

In this sample, this clone turned up a few times. This chain joins TRBV5-4 and TRBJ2-1; no firm D call. The V and J ends lost 0 bases and 6 bases respectively, with 7 bases between them. In germline, CDR1 is SGHNT, CDR2 YYREEE (reference sequence). The CDR3 consists of 13 residues. Written as DNA, the CDR3 is TGTGCCAGCAGCTTGGAGCAATTCAATGAGCAGTTCTTC. Protein sequence: CASSLEQFNEQFF.

In its sample, this clone was seen a few times. This chain uses TRBV9 with TRBJ1-5, with D hard to call. CDR1 and CDR2 from the germline V gene are SGDLS and YYNGEE. Trimming removed 0 bases from V and 7 bases from J, with 14 bases in between. This CDR3 region has 15 residues. The CDR3 DNA follows: TGTGCCAGCAGCGTAGGGGTGGCGGGGATCCAGCCCCAGCATTTT. As protein: CASSVGVAGIQPQHF.

The CDR3 sequence: CASSLGDRAQETQYF. The CDR3 coding sequence is TGTGCCAGCAGCTTAGGTGACAGGGCTCAAGAGACCCAGTACTTC. The rearrangement uses TRBV7-7 and TRBJ2-5, with 7 positions matching TRBD1. Trimming cost V 1 base and J 2 bases; bases outside gene matches: 4. CDR1 and CDR2 (germline): SSHAT, FNYEAQ (reference sequence). The CDR3 extends over 15 amino acids.

The chain employs TRBV29-1 and TRBJ1-1, with 8 nucleotides matching TRBD1. J was trimmed by 4 bases and V by 2 bases; bases with no gene match: 9. CDR3 length equals 15 residues. Germline loops: CDR1 SQVTM, CDR2 ANQGSEA. CDR3 region: CSVEQGARGSTEAFF. The CDR3 DNA sequence: TGCAGCGTTGAACAGGGGGCGAGAGGTAGCACTGAAGCTTTCTTT.

The CDR3 reads CASSSGLAGDTQYF. CDR3 in DNA: TGTGCCAGCAGCTCGGGACTAGCGGGTGATACGCAGTATTTT. The V gene is TRBV7-2, the J gene TRBJ2-3, with 12 bases lining up with TRBD2. The CDR3 loop spans 14 amino acids. The V and J ends lost 4 bases and 6 bases, in that order; junction bases with no gene match: 2. Looked up from germline, CDR1 is SGHTA and CDR2 is FQGNSA.

As DNA, the CDR3 is TGTGCCAGCAGCTCGGGACTAGCGGGGGGCCTAGCCAAAAACATTCAGTACTTC. Translating gives CASSSGLAGGLAKNIQYF. The chain uses TRBV7-6 and TRBJ2-4, with 15 bases matching TRBD2. Germline V gene sequence: CDR1 SGHVS, CDR2 FNYEAQ. V gave up 4 bases and J gave up 0 bases; unmatched junction bases: 4. This CDR3 contains 18 residues.

The J gene is TRBJ1-1, the V gene TRBV5-1, with D possibly TRBD1 on 6 matching bases. The germline CDR1 and CDR2 sequences are SGHRS and YFSETQ. Trimming left V 7 bases short and J 0 bases short, with 13 bases between. The CDR3 sequence is 14 residues long. CDR3 sequence (DNA): TGCGCCAGCGGAACTACAGGGTTGAACACTGAAGCTTTCTTT. The encoded protein is CASGTTGLNTEAFF.

The chain combines TRBV21-1 with TRBJ1-4; the table's D call, TRBD1, was not checked against the DNA. TRBV21-1 is shown as a pseudogene. The CDR3 spans 15 residues. CDR3 DNA sequence: TGTGCCAGCAGCAAACGCACAGGGAATAATGAAAAACTGTTTTTT. Translating gives CASSKRTGNNEKLFF.

The gene calls are TRBV19 and TRBJ2-3; TRBD1 aligns across 7 bases. The CDR3 has 14 amino acids. Trimming took 5 bases from V and 0 from J; bases not matched to a gene: 2. CDR1 is LNHDA, CDR2 SQIVND, per germline (reference sequence). The CDR3 region has the DNA TGTGCCAGTAGTCTGGGACAGAGCACAGATACGCAGTATTTT. Residues: CASSLGQSTDTQYF.

This chain links TRBV2 with TRBJ2-2; no firm D call. V gave up 6 bases and J gave up 4 bases, with 15 bases separating them. The CDR3 is made up of 15 amino acids. CDR1 is SNHLY and CDR2 is FYNNEI in the germline V gene. This CDR3 is CASRPDQVGTGELFF. CDR3 nucleotide sequence: TGTGCCAGCAGGCCCGACCAGGTGGGCACCGGGGAGCTGTTTTTT.

This clone was seen a handful of times. The J gene is TRBJ2-1, the V gene TRBV27; tentative D call: TRBD1 (6 bases). The CDR3 loop spans 16 amino acids. V was cut by 1 base and J by 0 bases, with 10 bases left in between. Germline CDR1 reads MNHEY; CDR2 reads SMNVEV (reference sequence). CDR3 residues: CASSLLDSRSYNEQFF. CDR3 nucleotide sequence: TGTGCCAGCAGTTTATTGGACAGCCGCTCCTACAATGAGCAGTTCTTC.

The V gene is TRBV5-1, the J gene TRBJ2-7; 11 nucleotides agree with TRBD2. The CDR3 length is 16 residues. Germline V gene sequence: CDR1 SGHRS, CDR2 YFSETQ. V lost 4 bases and J lost 5; bases outside the gene matches: 11. The CDR3 is CASSPGSGRALNEQYF. The CDR3 region has the DNA TGCGCCAGCAGCCCCGGTAGCGGGAGGGCCCTGAACGAGCAGTACTTC.